This TCR beta chain derives from a study of STAT5B mutations in CD4+ large granular lymphocyte leukemia (dated by TCRdb to 2022 to 2024). In the study overall: Among the healthy controls, the CDR3 'QG' motif was associated with a particular HLA allele. The TCRbeta repertoires of CD4+ T-cell large granular lymphocyte leukemia patients were compared with the TCRbeta repertoires of healthy blood donors. Flow cytometry performed on FACSCanto II or FACSVerse showed that the purified fractions had more than 95% purity among lymphocytes.

What the research found in general, with its limitations: CD4-sorted patient repertoires appeared more clonal than healthy CD4+ repertoires, and this difference persisted after removing the putative leukemic clones. Main leukemic clonotypes were private to each patient, although under 30% appeared at low frequency in other patients' non-leukemic repertoires. Data were not HLA-matched; higher clonality in CD4+ versus CD8+ T-LGLL could reflect the relatively small sample size. Enrichment of TRBV06-family usage was observed among the top patient clones (8/27) relative to healthy controls (2/35).

The healthy control group was made up of around 40 blood donors, and the Finnish Red Cross blood service supplied their buffy coats. All TCR-sequenced material derived from peripheral blood: patient blood samples and healthy donor buffy coats. Ficoll-Hypaque gradient centrifugation was used to isolate peripheral blood mononuclear cells. Magnetic purification was used to isolate CD4+ cells from the buffy coats of the healthy controls. Genomic DNA was extracted with the Gentra Puregene Cell and Tissue kit and quantified on a Qubit 2.0 fluorometer. TCRbeta rearrangements were sequenced from genomic DNA using the immunoSEQ assay at survey resolution. In the authors' own workflow: In the TCR sequencing data, the lowest productive clonotype frequency that could be detected was 2.59 x 10-5. Only productive TCRbeta rearrangements, meaning sequences that were complete and in-frame, were kept for the analyses. Clonality for each sample was calculated as Simpson clonality in the immunoSEQ Analyzer version 3.0. Based on frequency, clones were grouped as very rare, small, medium, large (1-20%) or hyperexpanded (>20%). Generation probabilities were estimated with OLGA 1.2.3, V-gene circos plots were made with VDJtools, specificities were searched in VDJdb, and CDR3 motifs were identified with GLIPH. TCRdb stores this immuneACCESS table with in-frame sequences only. Part of the clones is absent; in the studies checked, under half of the shortfall reflects unresolved V genes, and no reason is known for the rest. For V, J and clone size, that table is used; D and trimming come from the DNA. The sample data list nearly 35,000 clones, and about 85% of these were observed just once. Of the sample, less than 3.5% is held by the ten largest clones.

The count of this clone is one. The clone's antigen remains unknown. No base quality information exists; no much larger clone differs at one position. Via the germline V gene, CDR1 is LGHNA and CDR2 YSLEER. The CDR3 contains 15 residues, cysteine and phenylalanine counted. The sequence is cut down to CDR3 DNA, 45 bases in frame from base 1. V trim: 0 bases; J trim: 6 bases; unmatched bases: 7. Sequences were obtained from CD4+ T cells from blood buffy coats. Recombination connected TRBV4-3 to TRBJ2-7; 8 middle bases align to TRBD2. The source is a human donor in good health. The CDR3 sequence is CASSQDALAEGEQYF. The DNA sequence reads TGCGCCAGCAGCCAAGATGCACTAGCGGAAGGCGAGCAGTACTTC.